This TCR beta chain was captured by sequencing in a study of regulatory and conventional T cells in RAG deficiency. Overall study findings and caveats: Omenn patients showed >80% Treg-Tconv overlap and shorter CDR3 lengths.

Genomic DNA came from blood conventional CD4+ T cells gated CD25-low CD127-high. Profiled with immunoSEQ multiplex PCR; TCRdb holds only in-frame clones, not every one. The sample lists more than 8,500 clones, just under 95% seen once, with roughly 1.4% in the top ten. A note on this clone: Its antigen remains unknown.

Sequencing used CD4+ effector T cells sorted from blood. This receptor was obtained from a human donor with RAG deficiency presenting as severe combined immunodeficiency.

Here the CDR3 DNA reads TGTGCCAGCAGTTACCTCGCTCAAGAGACCCAGTACTTC. Translation: CASSYLAQETQYF. The chain has TRBV6-5 and TRBJ2-5; no clear D gene. Looked up from germline, CDR1 is MNHEY and CDR2 is SVGAGI. This CDR3 region has 13 residues. Trimming pared 2 bases from V and 2 bases from J, leaving 6 bases between.